This entry features one TCR beta chain sequence. There is no known antigen for this receptor. Nothing much larger sits one base from this clone, and base qualities are not available. Sequenced on an Illumina HiSeq 2500. First-strand cDNA was synthesized using Superscript III and a set of TRAV- and TRBV-specific primers, so that both TCRalpha and TCRbeta chains were covered. TCRs were amplified with Phusion for 20 PCR cycles, with a constant-region primer paired with the adapter attached to the V primers. The isolated mRNA was amplified using the MessageAmp II aRNA Amplification Kit, with in vitro transcription performed for about 15 hours at 37 degrees C. The Dynabeads mRNA DIRECT Purification Kit was used to isolate the mRNA for TCR sequencing. A second approximately 23-cycle Phusion PCR added indexed Illumina adapters, and products were purified with AMPure XP beads. The authors' analysis ran thus. Using custom Perl scripts, TCR sequences encoding the same protein were pooled, out-of-frame sequences were removed, and the abundance of each clonotype was computed. Any TCR sequence supported by only a single read was excluded from analysis. Shannon entropy, Gini index, clonality, richness, and the frequency of TCRs shared between repertoires were included as repertoire metrics. Using fastp at Q25 and MiXCR, TCRdb reprocessed the public reads and kept productive beta chains. CDR3 protein sequences are deduplicated, and each keeps its most common genes and DNA. TCRdb assigned the V and J calls; the authors' analysis was not used. Within this sample are more than 50,000 distinct CDR3 sequences, with around 25% of them counted one time only. The leading ten clones occupy around 5% of the sample.

The sample's time point label is to be understood as: before trial treatment. Donors were enrolled in RACIN, a single-arm phase I dose-escalation trial in which nivolumab, ipilimumab, aspirin, low-dose cyclophosphamide and low-dose radiotherapy were combined. Eligible patients had advanced, TIL-negative solid tumors. V sheds 2 bases and J sheds 0 bases, leaving 8 bases between their ends. CDR1 and CDR2 are read off the germline V gene (reference sequence) as MNHNY and SVGAGI. Inclusive of the bounding cysteine and phenylalanine, the CDR3 is 16 residues long. CDR3 DNA is the only sequence kept; it has 48 bases, read in frame from the first base. The data originate from a study of low-dose radiotherapy and immunotherapy resistance in tumors (dated by TCRdb to 2022 to 2024). Background on the whole study: Cohort 1 received 0.5 Gy per fraction every 2 weeks, with a prescribed total PTV dose of 6.5 Gy. Nivolumab and ipilimumab were both given intravenously, with nivolumab at a 240 mg flat dose every two weeks and ipilimumab at 1 mg/kg every six weeks. Patients in Cohort 2 were given 1 Gy per fraction every two weeks, for a total of 13 Gy across 26 weeks. The trial did not randomize participants into treatment groups. Eight patients were included in the translational analysis: three from the first dose cohort and the first five from the second dose cohort. Aspirin 300 mg was taken orally once daily by patients for four cycles, starting on cycle 1 day 1. Cyclophosphamide 200 mg/m2 was given intravenously every two weeks, one day before each radiation and immunotherapy administration.

The rearranged chain carries TRBV6-6 and TRBJ2-6; possibly the D gene is TRBD2, per 6 matching bases. Sequencing used PBMCs, obtained before treatment. This receptor was identified in a male donor with prostate cancer. The CDR3 sequence is CASSYDGSSGANVLTF. The nucleotide sequence is TGTGCCAGCAGTTACGACGGGAGCTCTGGGGCCAACGTCCTGACTTTC.